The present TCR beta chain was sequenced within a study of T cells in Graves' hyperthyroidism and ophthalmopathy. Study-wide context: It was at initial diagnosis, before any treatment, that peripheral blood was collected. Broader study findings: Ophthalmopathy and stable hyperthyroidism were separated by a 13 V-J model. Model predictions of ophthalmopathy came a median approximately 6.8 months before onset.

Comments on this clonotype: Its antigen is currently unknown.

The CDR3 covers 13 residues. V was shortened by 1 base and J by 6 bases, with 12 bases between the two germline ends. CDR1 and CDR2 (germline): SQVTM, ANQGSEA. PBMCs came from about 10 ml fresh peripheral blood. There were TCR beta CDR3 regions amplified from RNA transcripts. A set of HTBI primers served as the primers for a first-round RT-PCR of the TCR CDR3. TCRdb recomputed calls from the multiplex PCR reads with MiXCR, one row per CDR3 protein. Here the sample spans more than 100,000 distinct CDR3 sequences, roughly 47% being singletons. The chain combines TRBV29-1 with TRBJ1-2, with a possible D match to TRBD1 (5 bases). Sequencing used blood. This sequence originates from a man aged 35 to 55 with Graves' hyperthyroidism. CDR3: CSVEVAGQDGYTF. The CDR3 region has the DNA TGCAGCGTTGAAGTAGCGGGGCAGGATGGCTACACCTTC.